What follows are 28 T cell receptor beta chains derived from one specimen sequenced in a study of blood T cell repertoires in COVID-19. The data were produced by immunoSEQ multiplex PCR, yet TCRdb's version contains in-frame clones alone and is incomplete. The top ten clones hold under 1.5% of a sample with hundreds of thousands of clones, 88% of them seen once. Sequenced sample: peripheral blood. Source of these receptors: a man aged 80 or over with acute or convalescent COVID-19.

The rearrangement uses TRBV18 and TRBJ2-1; 15 bases match TRBD2. J was trimmed by 4 bases and V by 6 bases; bases with no gene match: 4. Per the germline V gene, CDR1 is KGHSH and CDR2 is LQKENI. This CDR3 is 16 amino acids long. The CDR3 nucleotides read TGTGCCAGCTCGCCCGGACTAGCGGGGGGGTACAATGAGCAGTTCTTC. Translated, it gives CASSPGLAGGYNEQFF.

The chain carries TRBV19 and TRBJ1-2; 9 positions match TRBD1. The CDR3 contains 19 residues. Per the germline V gene, CDR1 is LNHDA and CDR2 is SQIVND (reference sequence). V dropped 0 bases and J dropped 1; count of bases not matched to a gene: 12. The CDR3 loop reads CASSIDAGTGLLLNYGYTF. The CDR3 DNA reads TGTGCCAGTAGTATAGATGCGGGGACAGGGCTCCTCCTTAACTATGGCTACACCTTC.

This clone was counted between two and nine times. The chain joins TRBV5-1 to TRBJ2-3; 7 bases map to TRBD2. The V gene end was trimmed by 0 bases and the J gene end by 2 bases; junction bases not matched to a gene: 6. The CDR3 runs to 16 residues. CDR1 is SGHRS and CDR2 is YFSETQ in the germline V gene. The CDR3 region is CASSLEGRGTTDTQYF. DNA for the CDR3: TGCGCCAGCAGCTTGGAGGGGCGGGGGACCACAGATACGCAGTATTTT.

The chain employs TRBV28 and TRBJ1-6; 8 nucleotides line up with TRBD1. J lost 9 bases, V lost 5 bases, and 6 bases had no gene match. This CDR3 spans 14 amino acids. Germline V gene sequence: CDR1 MDHEN, CDR2 SYDVKM. The CDR3 DNA sequence: TGTGCCAGCAGTATCGGACAGGGCGGTTCACCCCTCCACTTT. Translation: CASSIGQGGSPLHF.

The chain couples TRBV5-6 to TRBJ1-1, with a tentative D call TRBD1 (5 bases). The V and J ends lost 1 base and 1 base respectively, with 11 bases between them. This CDR3 is built from 15 residues. Germline V gene lookup returns CDR1 SGHDT and CDR2 YYEEEE. This CDR3 is CASSLLARANTEAFF. CDR3 coding DNA: TGTGCCAGCAGCTTGTTGGCCAGGGCGAACACTGAAGCTTTCTTT. The full variable domain, with the rest looked up from reference TRBV5-6 and TRBJ1-1, is DAGVTQSPTHLIKTRGQQVTLRCSPKSGHDTVSWYQQALGQGPQFIFQYYEEEERQRGNFPDRFSGHQFPNYSSELNVNALLLGDSALYLCASSLLARANTEAFFGQGTRLTVV.

The V gene is TRBV5-6, the J gene TRBJ2-6; D may be TRBD2 (6 bases). The V end lost 4 bases, the J end lost 4 bases, and 15 bases lay between the germline ends. The germline V gene has CDR1 SGHDT and CDR2 YYEEEE. The CDR3 length is 16 residues. CDR3: CASSHQTSPGANVLTF. CDR3 coding DNA: TGTGCCAGCAGCCATCAAACTAGCCCCGGGGCCAACGTCCTGACTTTC.

This clone was seen only once. This chain uses TRBV5-1 with TRBJ2-2, with D possibly TRBD1 on 6 matching bases. This CDR3 contains 15 residues. Per germline, CDR1 SGHRS and CDR2 YFSETQ. With 0 bases removed from V and 3 bases from J, the gap between germline ends came to 9 bases. For the CDR3, the DNA is TGCGCCAGCAGCTTGGGGGACACCCACACCGGGGAGCTGTTTTTT. Encoded protein: CASSLGDTHTGELFF.

V usage is TRBV7-3 and J usage is TRBJ1-2; 7 bases map to TRBD1. This CDR3 is built from 18 residues. Per the germline V gene, CDR1 is SGHTA and CDR2 is FQGTGA. V trimming: 5 bases; J trimming: 1 base; junction bases outside the gene matches: 16. The DNA for the CDR3 is TGTGCCAGCAGCCCACAAGCCAGGACAGGCGACTTTAACTATGGCTACACCTTC. This gives the protein CASSPQARTGDFNYGYTF.

The chain couples TRBV14 to TRBJ2-1; the D is unclear. In germline, CDR1 is SGHDN, CDR2 FVKESK. V lost 4 bases and J lost 9, with 13 bases in between. The CDR3 contains 13 residues. Here the CDR3 reads CASSLRLMGEQFF. CDR3 DNA: TGTGCCAGCAGCCTAAGACTGATGGGTGAGCAGTTCTTC.

The rearrangement links TRBV5-1 to TRBJ2-5; 9 bases line up with TRBD2. CDR3 length equals 16 residues. Germline lookup yields CDR1 SGHRS and CDR2 YFSETQ. The junction had 8 bases not matched to a gene; V was cut back by 4 bases and J by 1 base. The CDR3 sequence: CASSITPTSGQETQYF. For the CDR3, the DNA is TGCGCCAGCAGCATCACGCCGACTAGCGGCCAAGAGACCCAGTACTTC. Based on the CDR3 plus reference TRBV5-1 and TRBJ2-5, the full variable domain is KAGVTQTPRYLIKTRGQQVTLSCSPISGHRSVSWYQQTPGQGLQFLFEYFSETQRNKGNFPGRFSGRQFSNSRSEMNVSTLELGDSALYLCASSITPTSGQETQYFGPGTRLLVL.

The chain joins TRBV6-2 or TRBV6-3 to TRBJ1-2, with a tentative D call TRBD1 (6 bases). Per the germline V gene, CDR1 is MNHEY and CDR2 is SVGEGT. Trimming removed 2 bases from V and 5 bases from J, with 9 bases in between. This CDR3 region has 13 residues. CDR3 loop: CASSYKGEYGYTF. In DNA, the CDR3 is TGTGCCAGCAGTTACAAGGGGGAGTATGGCTACACCTTC.

The rearrangement links TRBV4-2 to TRBJ1-1, with a tentative D call TRBD1 (6 bases). Per germline, CDR1 LGHNA and CDR2 YNFKEQ. V lost 1 base, J lost 4 bases, and 13 bases lay in between. The CDR3 runs 15 residues. This chain's CDR3 is CASSQVRQGSTEAFF. The DNA for the CDR3 is TGTGCCAGCAGCCAAGTACGCCAGGGGAGCACTGAAGCTTTCTTT.

The J gene is TRBJ2-7, the V gene TRBV7-2; possible D gene TRBD1, 5 bases. Germline V gene data show CDR1 as SGHTA and CDR2 as FQGNSA. The CDR3 is 14 amino acids. The V gene lost 5 bases and the J gene lost 3 bases, with 14 bases spanning the gap. CDR3 coding DNA: TGTGCCAGCAGCGTTGGCTGGGGCATCTACGAGCAGTACTTC. As protein: CASSVGWGIYEQYF.

The gene calls are TRBV5-4 and TRBJ2-6; possible D gene TRBD1, 5 bases. The V gene's germline CDR1 is SGHNT and CDR2 YYREEE (reference sequence). The CDR3 length is 17 residues. Trimming cost V 1 base and J 2 bases, with 13 bases left between them. CDR3 DNA sequence: TGTGCCAGCAGCTTGAAAGGGGTTGCCCCTGGGGCCAACGTCCTGACTTTC. Its translation: CASSLKGVAPGANVLTF. Based on the CDR3 plus reference TRBV5-4 and TRBJ2-6, the full variable domain is ETGVTQSPTHLIKTRGQQVTLRCSSQSGHNTVSWYQQALGQGPQFIFQYYREEENGRGNFPPRFSGLQFPNYSSELNVNALELDDSALYLCASSLKGVAPGANVLTFGAGSRLTVL.

The chain links TRBV7-2 to TRBJ1-2; D not resolved. V lost 4 bases, J lost 5 bases, and 14 bases lay in between. This CDR3 spans 14 amino acids. CDR1 and CDR2 (germline): SGHTA, FQGNSA. Here the CDR3 reads CASSSTLLGYGYTF. CDR3 DNA sequence: TGTGCCAGCAGCTCAACCCTCCTAGGATATGGCTACACCTTC.

The V gene is TRBV12-3 or TRBV12-4, the J gene TRBJ1-1; D is ambiguous. The CDR3 totals 12 residues. V was clipped by 10 bases and J by 5 bases, with 14 bases between them. Written as DNA, the CDR3 is TGTGCCAACAGCCGAGGGAGAACTGAAGCTTTCTTT. Its protein is CANSRGRTEAFF.

This clone has a single count. The rearrangement joins TRBV19 to TRBJ1-4; D perhaps matches TRBD1 (6 bases). V gave up 6 bases and J gave up 4 bases, with 12 bases separating them. This CDR3 is 14 amino acids long. The V gene's germline CDR1 is LNHDA and CDR2 SQIVND (reference sequence). CDR3 DNA: TGTGCCAGTAGCCTACAGGGCCTTAATGAAAAACTGTTTTTT. It is translated as CASSLQGLNEKLFF.

This clone was counted a single time. The J gene is TRBJ1-4, the V gene TRBV2; 7 bases are shared with TRBD1. Unmatched junction bases numbered 1, after V lost 4 bases and J lost 2 bases. Germline lookup yields CDR1 SNHLY and CDR2 FYNNEI. CDR3 length: 14 residues. CDR3 residues: CASSAGGTNEKLFF. For the CDR3, the DNA is TGTGCCAGCAGTGCAGGGGGGACTAATGAAAAACTGTTTTTT. Together with reference TRBV2 and TRBJ1-4, the CDR3 gives the full variable domain: EPEVTQTPSHQVTQMGQEVILRCVPISNHLYFYWYRQILGQKVEFLVSFYNNEISEKSEIFDDQFSVERPDGSNFTLKIRSTKLEDSAMYFCASSAGGTNEKLFFGSGTQLSVL.

This clone has more than one count but fewer than ten. The chain joins TRBV6-5 to TRBJ2-7; a possible D gene is TRBD2 (5 bases). The CDR3 is 15 residues long. Per the germline V gene, CDR1 is MNHEY and CDR2 is SVGAGI. Trimming removed 8 bases at V and 2 bases at J, with 19 bases between. CDR3 amino acids: CASFEWRGNAYEQYF. CDR3 nucleotides: TGTGCCAGCTTTGAGTGGAGAGGGAACGCCTACGAGCAGTACTTC.

This clone came up once. This chain uses TRBV10-3 with TRBJ1-3; D possibly corresponds to TRBD1 (5 bases). CDR3 length: 18 amino acids. Trimming stripped 9 bases from V and 0 bases from J, with 24 bases between. Germline V CDR1 and CDR2: ENHRY, SYGVKD. Written as DNA, the CDR3 is TGTGCCATAGACCAGGGATGGGTTTTTAGGGACTCTGGAAACACCATATATTTT. Its translation is CAIDQGWVFRDSGNTIYF.

The chain uses TRBV7-9 and TRBJ1-4, with 11 bases lining up with TRBD1. CDR1 is SEHNR, CDR2 FQNEAQ, per germline (reference sequence). This CDR3 has 16 amino acids. The V gene end was trimmed by 1 base and the J gene end by 3 bases; junction bases not matched to a gene: 1. In nucleotides, the CDR3 is TGTGCCAGCAGCTTAGGGGACAGGGGGGCTAATGAAAAACTGTTTTTT. Encoded protein: CASSLGDRGANEKLFF.

V is TRBV5-1 and J is TRBJ2-3; 8 bases are a match to TRBD1. The J segment lost 3 bases and the V segment lost 1 base, leaving 7 bases of the junction unmatched. The CDR3 has 16 amino acids. In germline, CDR1 is SGHRS, CDR2 YFSETQ. The CDR3 nucleotides read TGCGCCAGCAGCTTGCAGACAGGGGTGGGGACAGATACGCAGTATTTT. Protein sequence: CASSLQTGVGTDTQYF.

The chain carries TRBV4-1 and TRBJ2-3; 8 nucleotides agree with TRBD1. In germline, CDR1 is MGHRA, CDR2 YSYEKL. The CDR3 extends over 16 amino acids. Trimming cost V 4 bases and J 7 bases; bases outside gene matches: 13. This CDR3 reads CASSPFQGAPGYTQYF. The CDR3 DNA reads as TGCGCCAGCAGCCCCTTCCAGGGGGCCCCTGGATATACGCAGTATTTT.

The V call is TRBV7-2, the J call TRBJ2-7, with D possibly TRBD2 on 7 matching bases. Germline CDR1 and CDR2: SGHTA and FQGNSA. The CDR3 is 13 residues long. Trimming removed 5 bases at V and 3 bases at J, with 11 bases between. The CDR3 is CASSLGGVYEQYF. The DNA for the CDR3 is TGTGCCAGCAGCCTAGGGGGGGTCTACGAGCAGTACTTC. The complete variable domain, with remaining parts taken from reference TRBV7-2 and TRBJ2-7, reads GAGVSQSPSNKVTEKGKDVELRCDPISGHTALYWYRQSLGQGLEFLIYFQGNSAPDKSGLPSDRFSAERTGGSVSTLTIQRTQQEDSAVYLCASSLGGVYEQYFGPGTRLTVT.

The V and J genes are TRBV7-7 and TRBJ2-7; 9 nucleotides align to TRBD1. Germline values: CDR1 SSHAT, CDR2 FNYEAQ (reference sequence). The CDR3 is 13 residues long. The CDR3 spells CASPGTGCYEQYF. The CDR3 DNA sequence: TGTGCTAGCCCCGGGACAGGGTGTTACGAGCAGTACTTC.

V is TRBV4-3 and J is TRBJ1-1, with D possibly matching TRBD1 (5 bases). The V end lost 0 bases, the J end lost 0 bases, and 17 bases lay between the germline ends. From germline, CDR1 is LGHNA and CDR2 YSLEER. The CDR3 has 18 residues. The CDR3 spells CASSQDRDLRGVNTEAFF. In nucleotides, the CDR3 is TGCGCCAGCAGCCAAGACCGGGACCTACGCGGGGTGAACACTGAAGCTTTCTTT.

This clone was counted only a few times. The V call is TRBV11-3, the J call TRBJ2-3; 7 positions agree with TRBD1. CDR1 SGHNT and CDR2 YENEEA come from the germline V gene. J lost 2 bases, V lost 0 bases, and 8 bases had no gene match. The CDR3 extends over 17 amino acids. CDR3 bases: TGTGCCAGCAGCTTAGATGTGGGACAGAGACCCACAGATACGCAGTATTTT. The encoded protein is CASSLDVGQRPTDTQYF. The full variable domain, completed using reference TRBV11-3 and TRBJ2-3, is EAGVVQSPRYKIIEKKQPVAFWCNPISGHNTLYWYLQNLGQGPELLIRYENEEAVDDSQLPKDRFSAERLKGVDSTLKIQPAELGDSAVYLCASSLDVGQRPTDTQYFGPGTRLTVL.

The gene calls are TRBV21-1 and TRBJ2-1; the table's D call, TRBD1, has no DNA check behind it. TRBV21-1 is labeled a pseudogene. The CDR3 has 19 amino acids. The CDR3 is CASSKTKSHRGSSYNEQFF. Written as DNA, the CDR3 is TGTGCCAGCAGCAAAACAAAATCTCACAGGGGAAGTAGTTACAATGAGCAGTTCTTC.